The present entry profiles one T cell receptor beta chain with its context. This sample was included in a study of graft-versus-host responses after intestinal transplantation. Germline V lookup: CDR1 MGHRA, CDR2 YSYEKL. The V end was cut by 1 base, the J end by 8 bases, with 17 bases between. This CDR3 region has 15 residues. The data were produced by immunoSEQ multiplex PCR, yet TCRdb's version contains in-frame clones alone and is incomplete. The sample has 60,000 or so clones; around nine tenths are singletons. The source is a human patient who received an intestinal transplant, so some T cells may come from the graft donor. The starting material was PBMCs, obtained 118 to 130 days after intestinal transplantation. The genes are TRBV4-1 and TRBJ1-2, with TRBD1 as a possible D gene (5 bases). The CDR3 nucleotides read TGCGCCAGCAGCCAAGTTTTTCCAGGGAAGGGGGGCTACACCTTC. It translates to CASSQVFPGKGGYTF.